This TCR beta chain was documented in a study of T-cell memory formation after mild COVID-19. General study results and limits: Mainly in CM and EM were contracting CD4+ clones; CD8+ were in EMRA.

Barcoded TCR alpha and TCR beta cDNA libraries with UMIs came from 5'RACE using constant-segment primers. TCRdb itself ran the 5' RACE reads through MiXCR, one entry per CDR3 protein. This table holds around 190,000 distinct CDR3 sequences, about 18% found once. Concerning this clonotype: Its antigen remains unknown.

Germline loops: CDR1 SGDLS, CDR2 YYNGEE. V was shortened by 3 bases and J by 3 bases, with 11 bases between the two germline ends. There are 14 residues in the CDR3. Sequenced: PBMCs or a T cell subset sorted from them (not recorded which). The clonotype originates from a man between 18 and 35 years old who had mild COVID-19 (a few samples of this study predate the infection). Cell type and time point are not known. J is TRBJ2-3 and V is TRBV9; weak D call: TRBD2 (6 bases). CDR3 amino acids: CASSAGGATDTQYF. The CDR3, as DNA: TGTGCCAGCAGCGCAGGAGGGGCGACAGATACGCAGTATTTT.